This TCR beta chain was observed in a study of graft-versus-host responses after intestinal transplantation. Overall study context: Once they had received anti-thymocyte globulin induction, all recipients took tacrolimus and steroids for three to four years.

The length of the CDR3 is 15 residues. Germline V gives CDR1 LNHNV, CDR2 YYDKDF (reference sequence). The J segment lost 2 bases and the V segment lost 5 bases, leaving 9 bases of the junction unmatched. On this clone itself: The target antigen is unknown.

Study outcomes and limitations: Allograft graft-versus-host to host-versus-graft clonal ratios ran high in patients with graft-donor T cell macrochimerism. Marrow from the recipient contained GvH clones, some of which had appeared first in ileum or blood.

The repertoire was sequenced with immunoSEQ multiplex PCR; TCRdb's copy has only in-frame clones and lacks some. This sample carries 73,000 or so clones, around 87% of them seen once, and the ten largest clones take less than 4.5%. The rearrangement joins TRBV15 to TRBJ2-7, with 7 positions matching TRBD1. Sequenced here: unstimulated CD8+ T cells sorted from spleen or lymph node cells, sampled before transplant. The origin of this receptor is a human donor who was the organ donor for an intestinal transplant. The CDR3 spells CATSETDRDPYEQYV. In nucleotides, the CDR3 is TGTGCCACCAGCGAAACAGACAGGGACCCCTACGAGCAGTACGTC.